This passage covers 29 T cell receptor beta chains from one sample sequenced in a study of T-cell memory formation after mild COVID-19. TCRdb independently ran MiXCR on the 5' RACE reads; one entry per CDR3 protein. The repertoire holds 550,000 to 650,000 distinct CDR3 sequences, around 15% seen once, with about 8.6% in the top ten. The sequenced material came from PBMCs or a T cell subset sorted from them (not recorded which). The source of these receptors is an adult woman who had mild COVID-19 (a few samples of this study predate the infection). Cell type and time point are not known.

This clonotype was detected a few times. The chain has TRBV20-1 and TRBJ2-7; 7 positions match TRBD1. The junction had 5 bases not matched to a gene; V was cut back by 2 bases and J by 1 base. This CDR3 is built from 14 residues. Germline CDR1 and CDR2: DFQATT and SNEGSKA (reference sequence). The CDR3 region has the DNA TGCAGTGCTAGATCCGGGACAGCATCCTACGAGCAGTACTTC. Translation gives CSARSGTASYEQYF.

This chain connects TRBV7-9 to TRBJ2-2, with 7 bases matching TRBD1. Germline lookup yields CDR1 SEHNR and CDR2 FQNEAQ (reference sequence). There are 18 residues in the CDR3. The ends lost 2 bases at V and 6 bases at J; junction bases unmatched: 15. This CDR3 reads CASSLRSTNMDRSGELFF. CDR3 sequence (DNA): TGTGCCAGCAGCTTACGCTCGACCAACATGGACAGGTCCGGGGAGCTGTTTTTT. The whole variable domain, filled in from reference TRBV7-9 and TRBJ2-2, reads DTGVSQNPRHKITKRGQNVTFRCDPISEHNRLYWYRQTLGQGPEFLTYFQNEAQLEKSRLLSDRFSAERPKGSFSTLEIQRTEQGDSAMYLCASSLRSTNMDRSGELFFGEGSRLTVL.

This chain connects TRBV6-6 to TRBJ2-2; the match to TRBD2 covers 7 bases. The trim removed 10 bases at V and 0 bases at J, leaving 11 bases unmatched. Germline V gives CDR1 MNHNY, CDR2 SVGAGI (reference sequence). This CDR3 has 16 residues. The CDR3 nucleotides read TGTGCCACCCCGGCCCGACTAGCCGCGAACACCGGGGAGCTGTTTTTT. Its translation: CATPARLAANTGELFF.

This clonotype was counted a few times. This chain joins TRBV4-3 and TRBJ2-1; no firm D call. This CDR3 spans 13 amino acids. The ends were cut back, 4 bases at V and 10 bases at J, with 14 bases in the middle. Germline V gene sequence: CDR1 LGHNA, CDR2 YSLEER. The CDR3 protein is CASSPHVEKEQFF. CDR3 nucleotides: TGCGCCAGCAGCCCACATGTGGAGAAGGAGCAGTTCTTC.

The CDR3 sequence: CASSPGGISQYF. The CDR3 bases are TGTGCCAGCAGCCCAGGGGGTATTAGTCAGTATTTT. V is TRBV12-3 or TRBV12-4 and J is TRBJ2-3; TRBD1 aligns across 7 bases. The CDR3 sequence is 12 residues long. Trimming removed 6 bases from V and 12 bases from J; junction bases left unmatched: 9.

This clonotype was detected a few times. The chain couples TRBV19 to TRBJ1-2; TRBD1 matches 10 bases. The CDR3 length is 14 residues. Germline-derived CDR1 and CDR2 are LNHDA and SQIVND (reference sequence). V was clipped by 8 bases and J by 3 bases; unmatched bases: 6. The CDR3 reads CASGTGVEDYGYTF. CDR3 DNA: TGTGCCAGTGGGACAGGGGTGGAAGACTATGGCTACACCTTC.

There are a few counts of this clonotype. This chain connects TRBV11-2 to TRBJ2-1; D remains ambiguous. The CDR3 consists of 13 residues. The ends were cut back, 3 bases at V and 3 bases at J, with 6 bases in the middle. Germline V gives CDR1 SGHAT, CDR2 FQNNGV. Written as DNA, the CDR3 is TGTGCCAGCAGCTTGACCCTCTACAATGAGCAGTTCTTC. This gives the protein CASSLTLYNEQFF.

This clonotype showed up just a few times. J is TRBJ2-2 and V is TRBV3-1; D call uncertain. The germline V gene has CDR1 LGHDT and CDR2 YNNKEL (reference sequence). Trimming stripped 1 base from V and 2 bases from J, with 11 bases between. There are 16 residues in the CDR3. CDR3 residues: CASSQAWSANTGELFF. CDR3 in DNA: TGTGCCAGCAGCCAAGCTTGGTCCGCTAACACCGGGGAGCTGTTTTTT.

This clonotype was detected a few times. This chain connects TRBV6-5 to TRBJ2-7; TRBD2 is a possible D gene (6 bases). V lost 5 bases, J lost 2 bases, and 16 bases lay in between. This CDR3 comprises 15 residues. Per the germline V gene, CDR1 is MNHEY and CDR2 is SVGAGI. For the CDR3, the DNA is TGTGCCAGCAGTGGTGGGGACTCCCGGACCTACGAGCAGTACTTC. Translated, it gives CASSGGDSRTYEQYF.

A few counts support this clonotype. The V and J genes are TRBV30 and TRBJ2-2; maybe TRBD1 (6 bases). Germline CDR1 and CDR2: GTSNPN and SVGIG (reference sequence). The CDR3 covers 13 residues. Trimming pared 3 bases from V and 3 bases from J, leaving 8 bases between. CDR3 sequence (DNA): TGTGCCTGGAGCACAGGGTACACCGGGGAGCTGTTTTTT. This translates into CAWSTGYTGELFF.

This clonotype was seen a few times. This chain uses TRBV29-1 with TRBJ2-3; 11 nucleotides line up with TRBD2. Germline V lookup: CDR1 SQVTM, CDR2 ANQGSEA. The CDR3 length is 18 residues. After removal of 3 bases from V and 0 bases from J, the junction contained 11 bases not matched to a gene. This CDR3 is CSVDNPLTSGESTDTQYF. The CDR3 DNA reads TGCAGCGTTGATAACCCCCTGACTAGCGGGGAGAGCACAGATACGCAGTATTTT.

This chain joins TRBV4-2 and TRBJ2-7; no clear D gene. V was cut by 4 bases and J by 3 bases, with 13 bases left in between. The CDR3 length is 14 residues. The V gene's germline CDR1 is LGHNA and CDR2 YNFKEQ. The CDR3 loop reads CASSRETKGYEQYF. The CDR3 DNA is TGTGCCAGCAGCCGAGAGACAAAGGGCTACGAGCAGTACTTC.

This clonotype was counted only a few times. This chain joins TRBV12-3 or TRBV12-4 and TRBJ1-6; 7 bases are shared with TRBD1. The CDR3 spans 14 residues. J lost 9 bases, V lost 3 bases, and 5 bases had no gene match. CDR3 DNA sequence: TGTGCCAGCAGTTTGCGGACAGGACCTTCACCCCTCCACTTT. Residues: CASSLRTGPSPLHF.

The rearrangement links TRBV7-8 to TRBJ2-7; the D is unclear. Germline CDR1 reads SGHVS; CDR2 reads FQNEAQ. Trimming took off 2 bases at V and 3 bases at J, with 14 bases between the two ends. This CDR3 region has 15 residues. The CDR3 loop is CASSLPGSPGYEQYF. The CDR3 bases are TGTGCCAGCAGCTTACCCGGCAGCCCCGGCTACGAGCAGTACTTC.

This chain uses TRBV7-8 with TRBJ2-3, with 9 bases matching TRBD1. Germline CDR1 and CDR2: SGHVS and FQNEAQ. V was pared by 3 bases and J by 14 bases, with 6 bases of the junction left unmatched. This CDR3 has 12 residues. CDR3: CASSLPGQGPYF. Written as DNA, the CDR3 is TGTGCCAGCAGCTTGCCGGGACAGGGACCGTATTTT.

This sequence joins TRBV7-2 and TRBJ2-5; D may match TRBD1 or TRBD2 (6 bases each). The CDR3 loop spans 14 amino acids. V was pared by 5 bases and J by 5 bases, with 15 bases between. Germline values: CDR1 SGHTA, CDR2 FQGNSA. The CDR3 nucleotides read TGTGCCAGCAGCCCCGAGGGGGGCGGGGAGACCCAGTACTTC. Translated: CASSPEGGGETQYF.

The CDR3 here is CASKQSGRETQYF. The CDR3 DNA reads TGTGCCAGCAAGCAATCAGGGCGTGAGACCCAGTACTTC. The J gene is TRBJ2-5, the V gene TRBV12-3 or TRBV12-4; tentative D call: TRBD1 (5 bases). V was clipped by 7 bases and J by 5 bases, with 14 bases between them. This CDR3 is 13 amino acids long.

V usage is TRBV24-1 and J usage is TRBJ1-4; 9 positions agree with TRBD1. The germline V gene encodes CDR1 KGHDR and CDR2 SFDVKD. The CDR3 length is 16 residues. V lost 4 bases, J lost 5 bases, and 7 bases stayed unmatched. The DNA of the CDR3 is TGTGCCACCAGTGACCACCTGGGGACAGGGAATGAAAAACTGTTTTTT. Its translation is CATSDHLGTGNEKLFF.

This clonotype showed up many times. The chain uses TRBV6-2 or TRBV6-3 and TRBJ2-7; 7 bases agree with TRBD2. The trim removed 8 bases at V and 5 bases at J, leaving 9 bases unmatched. The CDR3 contains 13 residues. CDR1 and CDR2 (germline): MNHEY, SVGEGT. CDR3 residues: CASRRASGDEQYF. The CDR3 nucleotides read TGTGCCAGCCGGCGGGCTAGCGGAGACGAGCAGTACTTC.

The chain has TRBV5-1 and TRBJ1-4; tentative D call: TRBD1 (5 bases). Germline V gene data show CDR1 as SGHRS and CDR2 as YFSETQ. This CDR3 comprises 14 residues. V lost 3 bases, J lost 10 bases, and 16 bases lay in between. The CDR3 region is CASSSTQVGGKLFF. In nucleotides, the CDR3 is TGCGCCAGCAGCTCAACCCAGGTGGGGGGAAAACTGTTTTTT.

The genes are TRBV7-2 and TRBJ1-2; 7 bases match TRBD1. Per the germline V gene, CDR1 is SGHTA and CDR2 is FQGNSA. V trimming: 1 base; J trimming: 0 bases; junction bases outside the gene matches: 11. The CDR3 is made up of 18 amino acids. CDR3 in amino acids: CASSLVGVRGSSNYGYTF. The CDR3 coding sequence is TGTGCCAGCAGCTTAGTGGGTGTCAGGGGGTCGTCTAACTATGGCTACACCTTC.

The rearrangement links TRBV6-5 to TRBJ2-7, with D unresolved. The germline gives CDR1 MNHEY, CDR2 SVGAGI. Trimming stripped 6 bases from V and 4 bases from J, with 10 bases between. The CDR3 spans 12 residues. The CDR3 DNA follows: TGTGCCAGCAGCGCCCCCACTTACGAGCAGTACTTC. As protein: CASSAPTYEQYF.

The chain carries TRBV24-1 and TRBJ2-1; 9 positions agree with TRBD2. The CDR3 covers 16 residues. Germline CDR1 and CDR2: KGHDR and SFDVKD. The V and J ends lost 5 bases and 0 bases, in that order; junction bases with no gene match: 4. The CDR3 protein is CATSALSGSSYNEQFF. The CDR3 DNA is TGTGCCACCAGTGCCCTTAGCGGGAGCTCCTACAATGAGCAGTTCTTC.

This clonotype was counted many times. The rearrangement links TRBV5-1 to TRBJ1-1, with no clear D. The length of the CDR3 is 11 residues. Trimming cost V 0 bases and J 3 bases, with 0 bases left between them. Germline CDR1 is SGHRS and CDR2 is YFSETQ. The CDR3 sequence is CASSLDTEAFF. CDR3 in DNA: TGCGCCAGCAGCTTGGACACTGAAGCTTTCTTT.

A remark on this clonotype: A much larger clone lies one base from this, so it may be a read error. The chain is built from TRBV7-2 and TRBJ2-7, with D perhaps TRBD1 (5 bases). The CDR3 is 14 amino acids. CDR1 and CDR2 from the germline V gene are SGHTA and FQGNSA. V lost 3 bases, J lost 0 bases, and 9 bases lay in between. The CDR3, as DNA: TGTGCCAGCAGCTTCCACAGGAGCTCCTACGAGCAGTACTTC. This encodes CASSFHRSSYEQYF. Combining the CDR3 with reference TRBV7-2 and TRBJ2-7 gives the whole variable domain GAGVSQSPSNKVTEKGKDVELRCDPISGHTALYWYRQSLGQGLEFLIYFQGNSAPDKSGLPSDRFSAERTGGSVSTLTIQRTQQEDSAVYLCASSFHRSSYEQYFGPGTRLTVT.

The genes are TRBV4-1 and TRBJ1-1; maybe TRBD1 (5 bases). Trimming shortened V by 5 bases and J by 7 bases, and 14 bases separated the two germline ends. This CDR3 has 13 amino acids. CDR1 and CDR2 from the germline V gene are MGHRA and YSYEKL. The CDR3 DNA is TGCGCCAGCAGCGCCATACAGGACGTTGAAGCTTTCTTT. Translated, it gives CASSAIQDVEAFF.

V and J are TRBV14 and TRBJ2-1; D is possibly TRBD1 (6 bases). Germline V gives CDR1 SGHDN, CDR2 FVKESK. This CDR3 has 16 residues. Trimming removed 2 bases from V and 0 bases from J, with 11 bases in between. The CDR3 sequence: CASSQNRVLSYNEQFF. In DNA form, the CDR3 reads TGTGCCAGCAGCCAAAACAGGGTCCTCTCCTACAATGAGCAGTTCTTC.

In this sample, this clonotype turned up a few times. The rearrangement links TRBV5-1 to TRBJ2-1; weak D call: TRBD1 (6 bases). The germline CDR1 and CDR2 sequences are SGHRS and YFSETQ. The CDR3 runs 17 residues. Deletions cut 4 bases from V and 4 bases from J, with 21 bases between. For the CDR3, the DNA is TGCGCCAGCAGCGAAGGCGGACAGTCACTTACTTACAATGAGCAGTTCTTC. Translating it yields CASSEGGQSLTYNEQFF.

The V gene is TRBV20-1, the J gene TRBJ2-1; 7 nucleotides align to TRBD2. Germline V CDR1 and CDR2: DFQATT, SNEGSKA (reference sequence). The trim removed 5 bases at V and 6 bases at J, leaving 13 bases unmatched. The CDR3 consists of 15 residues. This CDR3 reads CSADRDGGNANEQFF. The CDR3 DNA follows: TGCAGTGCTGATAGAGACGGGGGGAACGCCAATGAGCAGTTCTTC.